The clone carrying this T cell receptor beta chain was seen at least ten times. The target antigen is unknown. This entry comes from a study of identical twins. Carrying unique molecular identifiers, the cDNA also gained a universal primer site through template switching. From the 5' RACE reads, TCRdb called clonotypes with MiXCR, one entry per CDR3 protein. The sample has approximately 150,000 distinct CDR3 sequences, around 3.6% seen once; the top ten hold around 8.1%. Notes on the study in general: Memory repertoires showed no such pattern, whereas abundant cord blood beta clonotypes carried fewer insertions. Without tracking the same donors, conclusions rested on cross-sectional statistical analysis.

This CDR3 is 15 amino acids long. Germline lookup yields CDR1 KGHDR and CDR2 SFDVKD. Germline trimming cut 4 bases from V and 5 bases from J; bases unmatched to any gene: 9. This chain connects TRBV24-1 to TRBJ2-5, with 7 bases fitting TRBD2. The sequence was obtained from a man younger than 30 in good health. Sequencing used memory T cells sorted from blood. CDR3 nucleotide sequence: TGTGCCACCAGTGAACGGGCGGCGGGAGTTGAGACCCAGTACTTC. This gives the protein CATSERAAGVETQYF.